The following is a T cell receptor (beta chain) sequence with its context. Antigen specificity is unknown. In the authors' workflow: Filtering differed because ImmunoSEQ produced junction-only sequences that carried no quality scores. Assay used: immunoSEQ multiplex PCR; TCRdb lists only in-frame clones, some missing. The V and J calls and clone size were taken over from that table, and D and trimming were inferred from the DNA. In the table there are about 600,000 clones, about 96% of which are singletons. Germline V gives CDR1 GTSNPN, CDR2 SVGIG (reference sequence). This CDR3 has 15 residues. The V end was cut by 8 bases, the J end by 1 base, with 20 bases between. The sample belongs to a study of shared clonotypes between healthy human individuals. Overall study findings and caveats: Collection of samples was limited to blood; tissue repertoires likely differ. The diversity represented, both genetic and in exposure history, was limited by few donors.

Sequenced material: naive CD4+ T cells sorted from blood. Described subset: CD45RA+ positively selected. V usage is TRBV30 and J usage is TRBJ1-2; no clear D. The TCR originated in a young woman in good health. Here the CDR3 DNA reads TGTGCCGGATCATACGGACCGACCCTTAACTATGGCTACACCTTC. This sequence encodes CAGSYGPTLNYGYTF. The whole variable domain, filled in from reference TRBV30 and TRBJ1-2, reads SQTIHQWPATLVQPVGSPLSLECTVEGTSNPNLYWYRQAAGRGLQLLFYSVGIGQISSEVPQNLSASRPQDRQFILSSKKLLLSDSGFYLCAGSYGPTLNYGYTFGSGTRLTVV.